The 9 T cell receptor beta chains in this list originate from one sample, sequenced in a study of T cell responses to AZD1222 COVID-19 vaccine. Profiling relied on immunoSEQ multiplex PCR, and the TCRdb table lists in-frame clones only, not all of them. The data show about 100,000 clones, approximately 86% seen once. The sample consisted of peripheral blood, taken on day 0 of AZD1222 vaccination. All receptors come from an adult in good health.

This clone was seen a single time. This CDR3 reads CASSLREYEKLFF. CDR3 DNA sequence: TGTGCCAGCAGCTTAAGGGAGTACGAAAAACTGTTTTTT. V gene TRBV7-9 combines with J gene TRBJ1-4; the D is unclear. The CDR3 totals 13 residues. With 2 bases removed from V and 8 bases from J, the gap between germline ends came to 9 bases. The germline CDR1 and CDR2 sequences are SEHNR and FQNEAQ (reference sequence).

The CDR3 reads CASSQMDWNNEQFF. CDR3 nucleotides: TGTGCCAGCAGCCAAATGGACTGGAACAATGAGCAGTTCTTC. The chain recombines TRBV14 with TRBJ2-1; D may be TRBD2 (5 bases). The CDR3 length is 14 residues. CDR1 is SGHDN, CDR2 FVKESK, per germline. The germline V and J ends were trimmed by 2 bases and 5 bases, with 10 bases remaining between them.

The J gene is TRBJ1-3, the V gene TRBV27; D gene uncertain. The germline V gene has CDR1 MNHEY and CDR2 SMNVEV (reference sequence). The CDR3 runs 15 residues. V lost 10 bases, J lost 4 bases, and 20 bases lay in between. The CDR3 DNA follows: TGTGCCACCGCAACGTGGGAGGCGGGAGGAAACACCATATATTTT. It specifies CATATWEAGGNTIYF.

This sequence joins TRBV7-8 and TRBJ2-3; 14 positions match TRBD2. CDR1 is SGHVS, CDR2 FQNEAQ, per germline. The CDR3 contains 21 residues. Unmatched junction bases numbered 24, after V lost 6 bases and J lost 7 bases. DNA of the CDR3: TGTGCCAGCAGAATCGGCCGACTAGCGGGAGGGCCAAGTAGGGGTTTGAATACGCAGTATTTT. It codes for CASRIGRLAGGPSRGLNTQYF. The whole variable domain, remainder taken from reference TRBV7-8 and TRBJ2-3, is GAGVSQSPRYKVAKRGQDVALRCDPISGHVSLFWYQQALGQGPEFLTYFQNEAQLDKSGLPSDRFFAERPEGSVSTLKIQRTQQEDSAVYLCASRIGRLAGGPSRGLNTQYFGPGTRLTVL.

This clone was seen a handful of times. The chain is built from TRBV6-5 and TRBJ2-1; no firm D call. CDR1 and CDR2 (germline): MNHEY, SVGAGI. V lost 6 bases and J lost 0, with 12 bases in between. CDR3 size: 15 residues. In DNA form, the CDR3 reads TGTGCCAGCAGCCCCCTCACGAACTCCTACAATGAGCAGTTCTTC. This encodes CASSPLTNSYNEQFF.

V is TRBV18 and J is TRBJ2-2; tentatively, D is TRBD1 (6 bases). Trimming left V 0 bases short and J 5 bases short, with 10 bases between. Germline V gene lookup returns CDR1 KGHSH and CDR2 LQKENI. The CDR3 loop spans 15 amino acids. CDR3 nucleotide sequence: TGTGCCAGCTCACCACCGGACAGAACAACCGGGGAGCTGTTTTTT. Its translation: CASSPPDRTTGELFF.

The rearrangement uses TRBV6-1 and TRBJ2-3; either TRBD1 or TRBD2 may fit D (5 bases each). Looked up from germline, CDR1 is MNHNS and CDR2 is SASEGT. V was shortened by 0 bases and J by 1 base, with 8 bases between the two germline ends. The CDR3 extends over 15 amino acids. The CDR3 reads CASSEAGGRTDTQYF. The CDR3 nucleotides are TGTGCCAGCAGTGAAGCTGGGGGTCGCACAGATACGCAGTATTTT.

The chain links TRBV2 to TRBJ2-2; D unresolved. Trimming removed 5 bases at V and 6 bases at J, with 13 bases between. CDR1 SNHLY and CDR2 FYNNEI come from the germline V gene. The CDR3 covers 14 residues. CDR3: CASSPRPAPGELFF. The CDR3, as DNA: TGTGCCAGCAGTCCCCGACCCGCACCCGGGGAGCTGTTTTTT.

The gene calls are TRBV15 and TRBJ2-1; D perhaps matches TRBD1 (6 bases). The CDR3 contains 19 residues. In germline, CDR1 is LNHNV, CDR2 YYDKDF (reference sequence). V was shortened by 6 bases and J by 4 bases, with 28 bases between the two germline ends. The CDR3 spells CATSNTDLGGSAKYNEQFF. The CDR3 region has the DNA TGTGCCACCAGTAATACCGACCTTGGGGGCTCGGCAAAGTACAATGAGCAGTTCTTC.